The 15 T cell receptor beta chains below were found in one sample sequenced in a study of shared clonotypes between healthy human individuals. This table comes from immunoSEQ multiplex PCR, and its TCRdb copy is limited to in-frame clones, with some not included. The data show some 490,000 clones, 81% seen once. The sequenced sample consisted of PBMCs. These receptors originate from a woman aged 40-49 years in good health. Some clones in this sample may be carry-over from other donors' samples.

The genes are TRBV18 and TRBJ2-5, with a tentative D call TRBD2 (7 bases). V lost 0 bases, J lost 5 bases, and 13 bases lay in between. Germline CDR1 is KGHSH and CDR2 is LQKENI. The CDR3 sequence is 15 residues long. As DNA, the CDR3 is TGTGCCAGCTCACCACCGGGGGGGCCTGGGGAGACCCAGTACTTC. It encodes CASSPPGGPGETQYF.

V usage is TRBV6-6 and J usage is TRBJ2-6; D gene uncertain. With 5 bases removed from V and 1 base from J, the gap between germline ends came to 9 bases. The CDR3 totals 15 residues. Germline V gives CDR1 MNHNY, CDR2 SVGAGI (reference sequence). CDR3 protein: CASSTHGSGANVLTF. The CDR3 DNA reads TGTGCCAGCAGTACCCACGGATCTGGGGCCAACGTCCTGACTTTC.

This rearrangement joins TRBV18 to TRBJ1-5; D not certain. The V end was cut by 3 bases, the J end by 3 bases, with 12 bases between. This CDR3 is 15 amino acids long. Germline values: CDR1 KGHSH, CDR2 LQKENI. This CDR3 is CASSPLGGNNQPQHF. CDR3 nucleotide sequence: TGTGCCAGCTCACCCCTGGGAGGGAACAATCAGCCCCAGCATTTT.

For this clone: A read error may explain this, as a much larger clone is one base away. The V gene is TRBV9, the J gene TRBJ1-1; 7 bases are a match to TRBD1. The junction had 3 bases not matched to a gene; V was cut back by 3 bases and J by 1 base. The length of the CDR3 is 14 residues. The germline V gene has CDR1 SGDLS and CDR2 YYNGEE. CDR3 residues: CASSAGTENTEAFF. In DNA form, the CDR3 reads TGTGCCAGCAGCGCAGGGACAGAGAACACTGAAGCTTTCTTT.

This chain joins TRBV9 and TRBJ2-1; D may be TRBD1 (5 bases). Germline CDR1 is SGDLS and CDR2 is YYNGEE. With 0 bases removed from V and 6 bases from J, the gap between germline ends came to 7 bases. The length of the CDR3 is 13 residues. CDR3 sequence reads: CASSVDRINEQFF. Written as DNA, the CDR3 is TGTGCCAGCAGCGTAGACAGGATCAATGAGCAGTTCTTC.

The chain joins TRBV28 to TRBJ1-2; no reliable D call. V dropped 4 bases and J dropped 13 bases, with 25 bases sitting between them. There are 15 residues in the CDR3. Germline V CDR1 and CDR2: MDHEN, SYDVKM. The CDR3 sequence is CASSSPVPPVQAATF. CDR3 DNA sequence: TGTGCCAGCAGTTCTCCTGTCCCTCCGGTCCAGGCCGCCACCTTC.

This chain joins TRBV11-2 and TRBJ2-7, with 11 nucleotides matching TRBD2. The germline gives CDR1 SGHAT, CDR2 FQNNGV. This CDR3 is 14 amino acids long. J lost 5 bases, V lost 1 base, and 1 base had no gene match. The CDR3 sequence is CASSLASGRHEQYF. In nucleotides, the CDR3 is TGTGCCAGCAGCTTAGCTAGCGGGAGGCACGAGCAGTACTTC.

As regards this clone: A far larger clone is one nucleotide away, so this likely arose from a read error. This chain joins TRBV29-1 and TRBJ1-1, with 7 bases lining up with TRBD1. The CDR3 length is 13 residues. The germline V gene has CDR1 SQVTM and CDR2 ANQGSEA. J lost 11 bases, V lost 7 bases, and 16 bases had no gene match. CDR3 protein: CSALPPTGSRAFF. CDR3 in DNA: TGCAGCGCCTTGCCGCCGACAGGGTCTCGCGCTTTCTTT.

This chain connects TRBV15 to TRBJ1-2; 7 nucleotides agree with TRBD1. J was trimmed by 6 bases and V by 1 base; bases with no gene match: 5. CDR1 is LNHNV, CDR2 YYDKDF, per germline (reference sequence). The CDR3 totals 14 residues. CDR3 sequence (DNA): TGTGCCACCAGCAGAGCGATACAGGGGAATGGCTACACCTTC. Translation gives CATSRAIQGNGYTF.

This clone was seen just once. In nucleotides, the CDR3 is TGTGCCAGCAGTGCTACCGGGACAGGGAACACTGAAGCTTTCTTT. It codes for CASSATGTGNTEAFF. This sequence joins TRBV2 and TRBJ1-1; 8 bases fit TRBD1. CDR1 is SNHLY and CDR2 is FYNNEI in the germline V gene. The CDR3 has 15 residues. Trimming at V came to 4 bases and at J to 1 base, leaving 5 bases not matched to a gene.

The chain joins TRBV9 to TRBJ2-3, with D possibly being TRBD1 (5 bases). The CDR3 totals 14 residues. Trimming pared 4 bases from V and 0 bases from J, leaving 9 bases between. Per germline, CDR1 SGDLS and CDR2 YYNGEE. CDR3 region: CASSSTGSTDTQYF. DNA for the CDR3: TGTGCCAGCAGCTCCACAGGAAGCACAGATACGCAGTATTTT.

V and J are TRBV10-2 and TRBJ2-5, with 10 bases aligning to TRBD2. Trimming took 2 bases from V and 7 from J; bases not matched to a gene: 4. The CDR3 is 14 residues long. Germline values: CDR1 WSHSY, CDR2 SAAADI. The CDR3 here is CASSELAGAATQYF. CDR3 nucleotides: TGCGCCAGCAGTGAGCTAGCGGGAGCGGCGACCCAGTACTTC.

This clone was detected only once. This chain connects TRBV6-1 to TRBJ1-5; D remains ambiguous. Germline CDR1 and CDR2: MNHNS and SASEGT. V was clipped by 7 bases and J by 0 bases, with 13 bases between them. The CDR3 runs 15 residues. The DNA of the CDR3 is TGTGCCAGCACACGGGAGGCGGATAGCAATCAGCCCCAGCATTTT. This encodes CASTREADSNQPQHF.

On this clone: A single base is all that separates this from a far larger clone, so a read error is likely. The rearrangement uses TRBV4-1 and TRBJ2-7, with D possibly matching TRBD2 (5 bases). From germline, CDR1 is MGHRA and CDR2 YSYEKL. The CDR3 has 15 amino acids. The CDR3 loop is CASSQAVSRRYEQHF. The CDR3 DNA reads as TGCGCCAGCAGCCAAGCGGTCTCCCGGAGGTACGAGCAGCACTTC.

Concerning this clone: This likely reflects a read error, since a far larger clone is one base away. The same CDR3 arises from other DNA sequences in this sample as well. The chain combines TRBV27 with TRBJ2-7; no reliable D call. The CDR3 is 16 residues long. Germline CDR1 is MNHEY and CDR2 is SMNVEV (reference sequence). Here the CDR3 reads CASSLPPFRSSYEQYF. In nucleotides, the CDR3 is TGTGCCAGTAGTTTACCGCCCTTCAGGAGTTCCTACGAGCAGTACTTC.